A selection of T cell receptor beta chains follows, all from one sample in a study of blood T cell repertoires in COVID-19. Sequenced by immunoSEQ multiplex PCR; TCRdb stores in-frame clones only, minus some. The data hold some 190,000 clones, with about four fifths observed a single time. The sample consisted of peripheral blood. Receptor source: a man aged 55 to 70 with acute or convalescent COVID-19. Each CDR3 is given with its conserved first and last residue. The D gene is left open where the match is weak. A clone size is listed for some rows: how often the clone was seen (once, few, many), or a class if it is expanded.

clone size,V gene,D gene,J gene,CDR3 protein,CDR3 DNA
-,TRBV19,TRBD1,TRBJ1-1,CASSIIMGTGGWTEAFF,TGTGCCAGTAGTATAATAATGGGGACAGGGGGTTGGACTGAAGCTTTCTTT
-,TRBV11-1,TRBD2,TRBJ2-7,CASSLLAGGDEQYF,TGTGCCAGCAGCTTACTAGCGGGAGGAGACGAGCAGTACTTC
few,TRBV9,TRBD2,TRBJ2-7,CASSVASGGKQYF,TGTGCCAGCAGCGTAGCTTCGGGGGGTAAGCAGTACTTC
-,TRBV7-8,TRBD1,TRBJ1-1,CASSRGQMNTEAFF,TGTGCCAGCAGCCGGGGACAGATGAACACTGAAGCTTTCTTT
-,TRBV5-6,TRBD2,TRBJ2-2,CASSFQFTSGGLNTGELFF,TGTGCCAGCAGCTTCCAATTCACTAGCGGGGGCTTGAACACCGGGGAGCTGTTTTTT
-,TRBV7-9,-,TRBJ2-3,CASSLLPRHRVESTDTQYF,TGTGCCAGCAGCTTATTACCACGCCACAGGGTAGAAAGCACAGATACGCAGTATTTT
-,TRBV12-3/TRBV12-4,TRBD1,TRBJ1-2,CASRRTGNGYTF,TGTGCCAGCAGGAGGACAGGGAATGGCTACACCTTC
-,TRBV3-1/TRBV3-2,TRBD1,TRBJ1-5,CASSHRQGRQPQHF,TGTGCCAGCAGCCATCGACAGGGGCGGCAGCCCCAGCATTTT
-,TRBV5-4,TRBD1,TRBJ1-4,CASSNRDRGEKLFF,TGTGCCAGCAGCAACCGGGACAGGGGTGAAAAACTGTTTTTT
-,TRBV28,-,TRBJ2-7,CATGQPSYEQYF,TGTGCGACAGGACAGCCCTCCTACGAGCAGTACTTC
-,TRBV27,-,TRBJ1-4,CASSFSGTNEKLFF,TGTGCCAGCAGTTTTTCGGGAACTAATGAAAAACTGTTTTTT
once,TRBV6-5,-,TRBJ2-1,CANGANEQFF,TGTGCCAACGGAGCCAATGAGCAGTTCTTC
few,TRBV19,-,TRBJ1-6,CASSIRRDSPLHF,TGTGCCAGTAGTATTCGGCGGGATTCACCCCTCCACTTT
-,TRBV11-2,TRBD1,TRBJ2-7,CASGRDRDMYEQYF,TGTGCCAGCGGACGGGACAGGGATATGTACGAGCAGTACTTC
few,TRBV19,TRBD1,TRBJ1-2,CASSATGENTFLGYGYTF,TGTGCCAGTAGTGCGACAGGGGAGAACACCTTTTTGGGCTATGGCTACACCTTC
-,TRBV28,TRBD2,TRBJ2-1,CASSSSSGLSYNEQFF,TGTGCCAGCAGTAGTTCTAGCGGCCTATCCTACAATGAGCAGTTCTTC
-,TRBV19,-,TRBJ1-4,CASRGRNATNEKLFF,TGTGCCAGTAGGGGCAGGAATGCAACTAATGAAAAACTGTTTTTT
-,TRBV4-2,TRBD2,TRBJ2-3,CASSQAGSGGDWFTDTQYF,TGTGCCAGCAGCCAAGCGGGAAGCGGGGGGGACTGGTTCACAGATACGCAGTATTTT
-,TRBV7-8,TRBD2,TRBJ2-3,CASSLAGGANTQYF,TGTGCCAGCAGCTTAGCCGGGGGGGCTAATACGCAGTATTTT
once,TRBV23-1,-,TRBJ2-5,CANITGQETQYF,TGCGCCAATATTACTGGTCAAGAGACCCAGTACTTC
-,TRBV5-4,TRBD1,TRBJ1-1,CASSGGQGGMNTEAFF,TGTGCCAGCAGCGGTGGACAGGGGGGCATGAACACTGAAGCTTTCTTT
once,TRBV6-5,TRBD1,TRBJ1-5,CASRQGTGGDQPQHF,TGTGCCAGCAGACAAGGGACAGGGGGCGATCAGCCCCAGCATTTT
-,TRBV2,-,TRBJ1-2,CASRGGSGYTF,TGTGCCAGCAGAGGAGGTTCTGGCTACACCTTC